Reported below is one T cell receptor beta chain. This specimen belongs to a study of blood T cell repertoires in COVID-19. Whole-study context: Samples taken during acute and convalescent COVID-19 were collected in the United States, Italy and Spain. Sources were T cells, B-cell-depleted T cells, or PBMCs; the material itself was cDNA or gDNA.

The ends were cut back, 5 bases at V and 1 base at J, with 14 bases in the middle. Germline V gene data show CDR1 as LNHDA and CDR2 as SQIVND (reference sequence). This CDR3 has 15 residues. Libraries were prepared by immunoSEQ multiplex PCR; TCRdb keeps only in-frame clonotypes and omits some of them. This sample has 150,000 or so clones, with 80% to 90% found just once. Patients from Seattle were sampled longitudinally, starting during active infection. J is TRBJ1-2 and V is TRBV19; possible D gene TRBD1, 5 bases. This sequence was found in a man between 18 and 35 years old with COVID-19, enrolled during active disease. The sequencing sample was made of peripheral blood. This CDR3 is CASSGRRGDNYGYTF. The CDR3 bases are TGTGCCAGTAGTGGGAGACGGGGGGATAACTATGGCTACACCTTC.